This is a list of T cell receptor beta chains from one sample in a study of T-cell reconstitution after alpha-beta-depleted transplantation in children. TCRdb re-analysed the PCR reads in MiXCR, keeping a single row per CDR3 protein. The sample gives approximately 400,000 distinct CDR3 sequences, about a tenth of which show up once; 4.5% to 6.5% is in the top ten. Material: PBMCs from the stem cell graft donor, obtained from the stem cell graft. The receptors come from a human donor who donated a stem cell graft to a child with acute myeloid leukemia. CDR3s include the opening cysteine and the closing phenylalanine or tryptophan. D genes are given only for firm matches. Size tells how often a clone was seen (once, few, many) or the class of an expanded clone, and some rows leave it out.

v_call	j_call	d_call	clone_size	cdr3_aa	cdr3_nt
TRBV20-1	TRBJ2-5	TRBD2	few	CSARDERGGRETQYF	TGCAGTGCTAGAGATGAGCGGGGGGGCAGGGAGACCCAGTACTTC
TRBV10-3	TRBJ1-4	NA	few	CAISPDTSTNEKLFF	TGTGCCATCAGCCCCGACACCTCAACTAATGAAAAACTGTTTTTT
TRBV7-3	TRBJ2-1	NA	many	CASSLKGLIKRFF	TGTGCCAGCAGCTTAAAGGGACTTATCAAGCGGTTCTTC
TRBV9	TRBJ1-4	NA	NA	CASSVEGDPGEKLFF	TGTGCCAGCAGCGTAGAGGGTGACCCGGGTGAAAAACTGTTTTTT
TRBV5-5	TRBJ2-5	TRBD2	NA	CASSSPGLEETQYF	TGTGCCAGCAGCTCACCGGGACTAGAAGAGACCCAGTACTTC
TRBV25-1	TRBJ2-5	NA	NA	CASSPSIGQQETQYF	TGTGCCAGCAGTCCCTCCATTGGCCAGCAAGAGACCCAGTACTTC
TRBV29-1	TRBJ2-5	TRBD2	few	CSVVREGRETQYF	TGCAGCGTTGTCCGGGAGGGGCGAGAGACCCAGTACTTC
TRBV5-6	TRBJ2-7	TRBD1	many	CASSYSRGKYEQYF	TGTGCCAGCAGCTACTCCAGGGGGAAATACGAGCAGTACTTC
TRBV7-9	TRBJ2-1	TRBD2	few	CASSSGTSGRYNEQFF	TGTGCCAGCAGCTCCGGGACTAGCGGGAGATACAATGAGCAGTTCTTC
TRBV5-1	TRBJ2-7	TRBD2	NA	CASSISGSGYEQYF	TGCGCCAGCAGCATTAGCGGGAGTGGGTACGAGCAGTACTTC
TRBV12-3/TRBV12-4	TRBJ1-2	NA	NA	CASSYGTPYGYTF	TGTGCCAGCAGTTACGGGACACCTTATGGCTACACCTTC
TRBV29-1	TRBJ2-3	NA	few	CSVLPGDDRDTQYF	TGCAGCGTTCTTCCTGGTGACGACCGAGATACGCAGTATTTT
TRBV14	TRBJ2-1	NA	NA	CASSQDRDNRYNEQFF	TGTGCCAGCAGCCAAGACCGGGACAACAGATACAATGAGCAGTTCTTC
TRBV20-1	TRBJ1-6	NA	few	CSASGGPANSPLHF	TGCAGTGCTAGTGGTGGGCCAGCTAATTCACCCCTCCACTTT
TRBV29-1	TRBJ2-1	NA	many	CSVAQGRLSEQFF	TGCAGCGTTGCCCAGGGGAGGCTCAGTGAGCAGTTCTTC
TRBV4-1	TRBJ2-3	NA	few	CASSQYSSTDTQYF	TGCGCCAGCAGCCAGTACTCTAGCACAGATACGCAGTATTTT
TRBV27	TRBJ2-3	NA	NA	CASTQGPGLITDTQYF	TGTGCCAGCACCCAAGGACCGGGACTCATCACAGATACGCAGTATTTT
TRBV7-2	TRBJ2-3	NA	few	CASSPDSGYSTDTQYF	TGTGCCAGCAGCCCGGATTCGGGCTATTCCACAGATACGCAGTATTTT
TRBV7-2	TRBJ2-3	NA	NA	CASSLPLAGNTDTQYF	TGTGCCAGCAGCCTCCCCCTAGCCGGGAACACAGATACGCAGTATTTT
TRBV5-6	TRBJ1-5	TRBD1	few	CASSSGSRDRDFTLHQPQHF	TGTGCCAGCAGCTCCGGAAGCCGGGACAGGGACTTCACGTTGCATCAGCCCCAGCATTTT
TRBV6-1	TRBJ1-3	TRBD1	NA	CASSGQGRRGNTIYF	TGTGCCAGCAGTGGACAGGGGCGCAGAGGAAACACCATATATTTT
TRBV29-1	TRBJ2-1	NA	once	CSVTACASEQFF	TGCAGCGTCACCGCTTGCGCGAGTGAGCAGTTCTTC
TRBV30	TRBJ2-7	NA	few	CAWSVSTGYEQYF	TGTGCCTGGAGTGTTTCGACAGGCTACGAGCAGTACTTC
TRBV25-1	TRBJ1-3	NA	NA	CASSEFFTTDVGVLTKGRNTIYF	TGTGCCAGCAGTGAATTTTTTACGACCGACGTAGGCGTACTTACCAAGGGGAGAAACACCATATATTTT
TRBV5-8	TRBJ2-1	NA	many	CASSSRIRVSYNEQFF	TGTGCCAGCAGCTCCAGGATTCGGGTTTCCTACAATGAGCAGTTCTTC
TRBV7-2	TRBJ2-1	TRBD2	few	CASSSPGLAGLNEQFF	TGTGCCAGCAGCTCGCCTGGACTAGCGGGATTGAATGAGCAGTTCTTC
TRBV5-1	TRBJ2-5	TRBD2	many	CASSGGLAGGWETQYF	TGCGCCAGCAGCGGAGGACTAGCGGGGGGCTGGGAGACCCAGTACTTC
TRBV20-1	TRBJ1-6	TRBD1	NA	CSARLPGTDNSPLHF	TGCAGTGCTAGATTGCCCGGGACAGATAATTCACCCCTCCACTTT
TRBV9	TRBJ1-2	NA	many	CASSASRGGYTF	TGTGCCAGCAGCGCGTCCCGCGGCGGCTACACCTTC
TRBV5-1	TRBJ2-1	TRBD1	NA	CASSLETGGSDEQFF	TGCGCCAGCAGTTTGGAGACAGGGGGTAGTGATGAGCAGTTCTTC
TRBV7-9	TRBJ2-7	NA	few	CASSVRTATSYEQYF	TGTGCCAGCAGCGTCCGGACGGCCACCTCCTACGAGCAGTACTTC
TRBV29-1	TRBJ2-4	TRBD2	NA	CSVGGVAGGNIQYF	TGCAGCGTTGGGGGGGTGGCGGGGGGAAACATTCAGTACTTC
TRBV12-3/TRBV12-4	TRBJ2-1	NA	few	CASSLPDRNNEQFF	TGTGCCAGCAGTTTACCGGACAGAAACAATGAGCAGTTCTTC
TRBV20-1	TRBJ2-5	TRBD2	many	CSALPVRGGQETQYF	TGCAGTGCACTCCCCGTGCGGGGGGGCCAGGAGACCCAGTACTTC
TRBV7-2	TRBJ2-5	NA	many	CASSPEEETQYF	TGTGCCAGCTCCCCGGAGGAAGAGACCCAGTACTTC
TRBV7-9	TRBJ2-6	NA	NA	CASSPPDSLSGANVLTF	TGTGCCAGCAGCCCCCCGGACAGCCTCTCTGGGGCCAACGTCCTGACTTTC
TRBV7-6	TRBJ2-5	TRBD1	NA	CASSFPGQKYQETQYF	TGTGCCAGCAGCTTTCCGGGACAGAAGTACCAAGAGACCCAGTACTTC
TRBV20-1	TRBJ1-3	NA	few	CSAEGGIAGNTIYF	TGCAGTGCCGAGGGGGGGATAGCGGGAAACACCATATATTTT
TRBV20-1	TRBJ2-3	NA	many	CSAWAPGGTDTQYF	TGCAGTGCTTGGGCCCCCGGGGGAACAGATACGCAGTATTTT
TRBV7-2	TRBJ2-7	NA	few	CASSFTLTYEQYF	TGTGCCAGCAGCTTTACCTTAACCTACGAGCAGTACTTC
TRBV9	TRBJ2-5	NA	NA	CASQGMETQYF	TGTGCCAGCCAGGGGATGGAGACCCAGTACTTC
TRBV7-8	TRBJ2-7	NA	NA	CASSLELAKFYEQYF	TGTGCCAGCAGCTTAGAGCTAGCTAAGTTCTACGAGCAGTACTTC
TRBV6-1	TRBJ2-1	TRBD2	NA	CASSERASGRGEQFF	TGTGCCAGCAGTGAAAGGGCTAGCGGGAGGGGGGAGCAGTTCTTC
TRBV9	TRBJ2-2	TRBD2	few	CASREYSGRGVGELFF	TGTGCCAGCAGGGAATATAGCGGGAGAGGGGTCGGGGAGCTGTTTTTT
TRBV20-1	TRBJ2-4	TRBD1	many	CSAGDRTGWNIQYF	TGCAGTGCTGGGGACAGGACTGGATGGAACATTCAGTACTTC
TRBV30	TRBJ2-7	NA	NA	CAWTTGEVYEQYF	TGTGCCTGGACCACAGGGGAGGTATACGAGCAGTACTTC
TRBV2	TRBJ2-5	NA	many	CASSGRETQYF	TGTGCCAGCAGTGGGAGAGAGACCCAGTACTTC
TRBV12-3/TRBV12-4	TRBJ1-4	NA	NA	CASSLLGGRTNEKLFF	TGTGCCAGCAGTTTACTCGGGGGGAGGACTAATGAAAAACTGTTTTTT